This T cell receptor beta chain was captured by sequencing in a study of cytomegalovirus exposure and HLA in healthy donors. Study-level results: TCR beta chains numbering more than 150 were designated cytomegalovirus-associated. A later analysis by the authors found several of the most significant clusters apparently linked to common viral pathogens. A link between a missense DCLRE1C variant and TCR beta V- and J-gene trimming emerged from a later analysis.

Worth noting for this clone: No antigen is known for it.

There are 14 residues in the CDR3. Per the germline V gene, CDR1 is MNHNY and CDR2 is SVGAGI (reference sequence). With 0 bases clipped from V and 3 bases from J, the junction kept 1 base outside the gene matches. 13 Jbeta primers and 60 Vbeta primers were used for the PCR. Using immunoSEQ multiplex PCR, the repertoire was profiled, and TCRdb retains in-frame clones only, with some absent. The repertoire holds 100,000 to 150,000 clones, with about 81% as singletons. The source of this sequence is a woman in her 30s in good health and CMV-seronegative. The sequenced sample consisted of PBMCs. The chain links TRBV6-6 to TRBJ1-2; 7 bases fit TRBD1. As DNA, the CDR3 is TGTGCCAGCAGTTACTCGGACAGGCACTATGGCTACACCTTC. Translated: CASSYSDRHYGYTF.